This T cell receptor (beta chain) was found in a study of PD-1 blockade in classical Hodgkin lymphoma (dated by TCRdb to the early 2020s). Context from the whole study: Nivolumab dosing was 3 mg/kg intravenously every 2 weeks, continuing until either disease progression or unacceptable toxicity. A peripheral blood immune signature of response to PD-1 blockade in classical Hodgkin lymphoma was defined using TCR beta sequencing and CyTOF. Overall study outcomes, separate from this receptor: The study covered only a single clinical trial cohort, and the causes of the repertoire differences, possibly disease activity or prior therapy, were still not defined. Baseline TCR diversity was reported to be lower in newly diagnosed patients than in healthy donors and to be lower still in relapsed/refractory patients. A significant rise by C4D1 was seen in CD4+ but not CD8+ TCR diversity (p=0.0027 vs p=0.16), with the rise being most apparent in complete responders (p=0.02). Among trial patients, those achieving complete response had baseline diversity similar to that of newly diagnosed patients, while diversity was significantly lower in partial responders and progressors. Lower diversity was observed in patients in whom nivolumab was started less than 1 year after ASCT, and these patients were excluded from later analyses so that confounding by immune reconstitution would be avoided.

This specimen's time point label, per the study, means: cycle 2 day 1 (C2D1) of nivolumab. Relapse after autologous stem cell transplantation had occurred in all trial patients, and cohorts A, B and C were distinguished by prior brentuximab vedotin exposure. A total of fewer than 65 patients with relapsed/refractory classical Hodgkin lymphoma made up the trial cohort, and each patient's best overall response was complete response, partial response or progressive disease. Trial patients were treated with single-agent nivolumab in the multi-cohort phase II CheckMate 205 trial. An independent review committee assessed best overall response by applying the 2007 International Working Group response criteria. Trial PBMCs were collected immediately before nivolumab initiation (C1D1) and during therapy at cycle 2 day 1 and cycle 4 day 1. Peripheral blood was collected in 8 mL Vacutainer Cell Preparation Tubes, from which PBMCs were isolated by centrifugation and then cryopreserved.

The Qiagen DNeasy kit was used to extract genomic DNA both from unsorted PBMCs and from the negatively selected CD4+ and CD8+ fractions. Using primers that anneal to V and J segments, immunoSEQ multiplex PCR amplified the TCR beta CDR3 regions. Amplification bias was minimized using a synthetic immune receptor repertoire, and residual bias was removed computationally after sequencing. As for the original processing: Repertoire diversity was quantified as the Shannon entropy index using custom Python scripts. Unsorted, CD4+ and CD8+ repertoires were analyzed separately, except in combined analyses where CD4+ and CD8+ sequences were merged in silico. Clonal expansion was defined as a frequency increase of at least 2-fold after treatment compared with C1D1, and clones undetected at baseline were assigned a pseudocount of 0.5. Clones with 0 or 1 copy at C1D1 were classified as singleton clones, and clones with 2 or more copies were classified as non-singleton clones. Clones expanded in unsorted samples were assigned a CD4+, CD8+ or unknown annotation through matching of protein sequences in sorted samples from the same patient. Wilcoxon tests on paired samples were used to test diversity changes from C1D1 to C4D1. TCRdb retrieved this table from immuneACCESS and kept in-frame rearrangements only. Not all clones are present; in checked studies, unresolved V genes account for under half, and no reason is known for the remainder. D and trimming come from the DNA, and the V and J calls and clone size come from that table. The sample records 150,000 or so clones, 78% of which are singletons. Roughly 10% of the sample rests with the top ten.

As concerns this clone: It has no known antigen specificity. No quality values exist for individual bases; no much larger clone is one base distant.

CDR1 is given as GTSNPN and CDR2 as SVGIG, both from the germline V gene (reference sequence). The CDR3 runs 11 residues from the cysteine to the phenylalanine. CDR3 DNA is the only sequence kept; it has 33 bases, read in frame from the first base. V and J lose 6 bases and 2 bases, and a span of 7 bases separates them. The starting material was peripheral blood mononuclear cells (PBMCs), obtained before the second cycle of nivolumab. This TCR was sampled from a human donor with classical Hodgkin lymphoma. The rearranged segments are TRBV30 and TRBJ1-2; the D segment could be TRBD1, given 6 matching bases. The CDR3 in this case is CACGQNYGYTF. The sequenced DNA: TGTGCCTGTGGACAGAACTATGGCTACACCTTC.